This entry is about one TCR beta chain. What this receptor recognizes is not known. Base-call qualities are not available, and no considerably larger clone is one nucleotide away. Trimming takes 6 bases from V and 8 bases from J, and the germline ends sit 16 bases apart. There are 13 amino acids in the CDR3, from cysteine to phenylalanine inclusive. Of the read, only the CDR3 DNA is kept; its 39 bases are in frame from base 1. Reading the germline V gene (reference sequence) gives CDR1 LNHDA and CDR2 SQIVND. These data originate in a study of Ad26.COV2.S vaccination and SARS-CoV-2 variants (dated by TCRdb to about 2021). Regarding the study in general: Vaccine-arm donors came from COV1001, a multicentre, randomized, double-blind, placebo-controlled phase I-IIa trial of Ad26.COV2.S in healthy adults. Ad26.COV2.S was given intramuscularly at 5x10^10 or 1x10^11 viral particles, as a single shot or as two shots 56 days apart. The specificity and breadth of SARS-CoV-2-reactive T cell receptors after Ad26.COV2.S vaccination were assessed by TCRbeta repertoire sequencing. A total of roughly 30 samples were included in the TCR-sequenced set, comprising roughly 19 Ad26.COV2.S vaccine recipients, 5 placebo recipients and 8 SARS-CoV-2 convalescent individuals. Trial participants were randomized into five groups of five, in which low-dose or high-dose Ad26.COV2.S was given once or twice, or placebo was given on both occasions. Throughout the experiments and outcome assessment, investigators stayed blinded to trial group allocation.

In the paper's terms, the treatment or condition label means: some 19 received Ad26.COV2.S at low or high dose, single or two shots; about 5 received placebo; per-sample allocation not given. For vaccine and placebo recipients, repertoires were sequenced using samples collected on day 63 after the first injection. Between 29 July and 7 August 2020, Cohort 1b enrolled some 25 adults aged 18-55 years at one site in Boston, USA. As a vaccine, Ad26.COV2.S was a replication-incompetent adenovirus type 26 vector that expressed a prefusion-stabilized SARS-CoV-2 spike protein derived from the original Wuhan strain. Broad study findings and their caveats: Vaccine and placebo recipients had comparable non-spike TCR breadth, which fits with the vaccine containing only spike. Compared with placebo recipients, Ad26.COV2.S recipients showed higher spike-specific TCR breadth (P = 0.0014). After vaccination, substantial breadth of spike-specific CD8+ and CD4+ T cell responses was reported. According to the authors, total T cell responses may have been underestimated by the TCR breadth and depth analyses. The study lacked the statistical power to compare responses across vaccine doses or regimens.

The immunoSEQ Assay was used to sequence TCRbeta CDR3 regions. After extraction, genomic DNA underwent amplification by bias-controlled multiplex PCR, followed by high-throughput sequencing. The paper's processing steps were these. To quantify the absolute abundance of every unique TCRbeta CDR3 region, sequences were collapsed and filtered. T cell fraction was estimated by normalizing TCRbeta template counts to usable DNA, with usable DNA measured through amplification of reference genes found in all nucleated cells. Repertoire TCRs were annotated as SARS-CoV-2-specific when V gene, CDR3 amino acid sequence and J gene were exactly matched to a known reactive TCR set. MIRA supplied the reference SARS-CoV-2 TCR set, which was filtered for enrichment in COVID-19-positive ImmuneCODE repertoires so that public or cross-reactive TCRs were removed. Using the MIRA antigens, annotated TCRs were further analysed by specific ORF or by position within an ORF. Depth was the summed frequency of annotated unique rearrangements, while breadth was defined as annotated unique rearrangements over total unique productive rearrangements. Group comparisons of TCR breadth used two-sided Wilcoxon rank-sum tests. Entries here come from immuneACCESS through TCRdb and include only in-frame sequences with V and J called. Some clones fail to appear in such tables; in the studies checked, an unresolved V gene covers under half of the shortfall, and the cause of the remainder is unknown. That table gives V, J and clone size, and the DNA gave D and trimming. The sample has over 350,000 clones on record, approximately 86% of them singletons. The ten largest clones take up roughly 3% of the sample.

The sample consisted of peripheral blood, taken in a trial of Ad26.COV2.S vaccine versus placebo. The sequence joins TRBV19 to TRBJ1-1; matching of 5 bases hints at TRBD1 as the D gene. The sequence was obtained from a person aged 18-65 years who received the Ad26.COV2.S COVID-19 vaccine or a placebo. The CDR3 amino acid sequence is: CASSLTLGGEAFF. The nucleotide sequence is given as TGTGCCAGTAGCTTAACGCTGGGGGGAGAAGCTTTCTTT.